This TCR beta chain originates from a study of shared clonotypes between healthy human individuals. Study context: Donors consisted of two women and a few men between 18 and 49. Findings and caveats of the study: Approximately 5.1% was the fraction of naive CD4 clonotypes found shared across a few donors.

A CD45RA-negative memory subset and a CD45RA+ naive subset were separated from the CD4+ cells. TCRdb's table, derived via immunoSEQ multiplex PCR, lists solely in-frame clones and lacks some. The sample records nearly 1,000,000 clones, approximately 80% being singletons. The germline V gene encodes CDR1 SNHLY and CDR2 FYNNEI. This CDR3 spans 14 amino acids. Trimming shortened V by 8 bases and J by 2 bases, and 14 bases separated the two germline ends. With regard to this clone: Its antigen is as yet unknown.

Material: memory CD4+ T cells sorted from blood. The subset denotes: CD45RA-negative fraction. The receptor was derived from a man younger than 35 in good health. V gene TRBV2 combines with J gene TRBJ2-3; D not certain. The CDR3, as DNA: TGTGCCAGCCGCTATGGCGGCCTCACAGATACGCAGTATTTT. As protein: CASRYGGLTDTQYF.